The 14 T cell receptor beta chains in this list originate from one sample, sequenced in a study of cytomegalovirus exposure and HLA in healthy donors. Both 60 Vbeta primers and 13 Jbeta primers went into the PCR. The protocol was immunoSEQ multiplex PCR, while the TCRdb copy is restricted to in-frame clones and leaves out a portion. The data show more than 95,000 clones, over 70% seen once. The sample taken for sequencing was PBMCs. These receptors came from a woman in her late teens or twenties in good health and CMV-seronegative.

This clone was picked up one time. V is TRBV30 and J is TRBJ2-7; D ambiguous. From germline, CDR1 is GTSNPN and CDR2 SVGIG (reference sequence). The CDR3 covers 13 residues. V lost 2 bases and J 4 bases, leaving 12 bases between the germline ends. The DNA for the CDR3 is TGTGCCTGGAGTCCGACTCGATATTACGAGCAGTACTTC. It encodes CAWSPTRYYEQYF.

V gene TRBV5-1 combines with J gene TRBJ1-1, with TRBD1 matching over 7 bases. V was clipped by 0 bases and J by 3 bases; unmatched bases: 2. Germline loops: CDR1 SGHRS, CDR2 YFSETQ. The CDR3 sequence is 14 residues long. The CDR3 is CASSLAGGYTEAFF. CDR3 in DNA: TGCGCCAGCAGCTTGGCAGGGGGGTACACTGAAGCTTTCTTT.

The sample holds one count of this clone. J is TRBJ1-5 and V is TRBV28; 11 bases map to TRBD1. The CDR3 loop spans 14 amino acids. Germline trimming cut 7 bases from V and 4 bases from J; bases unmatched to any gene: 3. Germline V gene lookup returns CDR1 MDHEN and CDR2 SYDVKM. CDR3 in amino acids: CASIGTGGNQPQHF. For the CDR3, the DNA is TGTGCCAGCATAGGGACAGGGGGAAATCAGCCCCAGCATTTT.

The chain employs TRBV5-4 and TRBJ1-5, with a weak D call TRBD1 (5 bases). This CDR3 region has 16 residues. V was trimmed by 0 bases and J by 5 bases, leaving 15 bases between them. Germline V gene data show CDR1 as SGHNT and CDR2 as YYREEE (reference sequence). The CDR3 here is CASSLDGGTQHQPQHF. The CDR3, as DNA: TGTGCCAGCAGCTTGGACGGGGGGACTCAACATCAGCCCCAGCATTTT.

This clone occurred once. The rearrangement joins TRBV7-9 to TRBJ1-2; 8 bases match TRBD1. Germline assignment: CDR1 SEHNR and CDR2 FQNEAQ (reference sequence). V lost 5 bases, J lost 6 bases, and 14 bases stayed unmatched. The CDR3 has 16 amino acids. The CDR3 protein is CASSPRPWAGGDGYTF. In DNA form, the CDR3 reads TGTGCCAGCAGCCCCCGACCCTGGGCAGGGGGCGATGGCTACACCTTC.

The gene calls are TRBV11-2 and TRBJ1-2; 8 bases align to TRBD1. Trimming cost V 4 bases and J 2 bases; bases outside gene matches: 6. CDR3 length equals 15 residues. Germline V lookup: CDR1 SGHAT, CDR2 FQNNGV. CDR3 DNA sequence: TGTGCCAGCAGCTCCGCCGGACAGGGCAACTATGGCTACACCTTC. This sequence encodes CASSSAGQGNYGYTF. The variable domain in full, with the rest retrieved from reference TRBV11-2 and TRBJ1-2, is EAGVAQSPRYKIIEKRQSVAFWCNPISGHATLYWYQQILGQGPKLLIQFQNNGVVDDSQLPKDRFSAERLKGVDSTLKIQPAKLEDSAVYLCASSSAGQGNYGYTFGSGTRLTVV.

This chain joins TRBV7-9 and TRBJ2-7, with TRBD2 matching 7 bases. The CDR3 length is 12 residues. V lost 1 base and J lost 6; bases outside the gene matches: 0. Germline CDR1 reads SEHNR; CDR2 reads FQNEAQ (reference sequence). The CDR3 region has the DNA TGTGCCAGCAGCTTAGTAGCGGGCGAGCAGTACTTC. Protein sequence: CASSLVAGEQYF.

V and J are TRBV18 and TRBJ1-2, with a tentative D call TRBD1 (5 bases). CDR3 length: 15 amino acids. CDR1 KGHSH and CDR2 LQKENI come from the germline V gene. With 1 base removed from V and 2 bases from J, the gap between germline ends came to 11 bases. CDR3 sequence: CASSPQEGWNYGYTF. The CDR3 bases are TGTGCCAGCTCACCACAGGAGGGGTGGAACTATGGCTACACCTTC. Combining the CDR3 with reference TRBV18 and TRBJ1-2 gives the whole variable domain NAGVMQNPRHLVRRRGQEARLRCSPMKGHSHVYWYRQLPEEGLKFMVYLQKENIIDESGMPKERFSAEFPKEGPSILRIQQVVRGDSAAYFCASSPQEGWNYGYTFGSGTRLTVV.

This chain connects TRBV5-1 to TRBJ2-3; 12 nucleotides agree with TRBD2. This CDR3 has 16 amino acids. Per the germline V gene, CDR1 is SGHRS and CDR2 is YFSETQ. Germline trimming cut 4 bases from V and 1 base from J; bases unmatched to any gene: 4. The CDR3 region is CASSPRTSGGTDTQYF. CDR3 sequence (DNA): TGCGCCAGCAGCCCCCGGACTAGCGGGGGCACAGATACGCAGTATTTT.

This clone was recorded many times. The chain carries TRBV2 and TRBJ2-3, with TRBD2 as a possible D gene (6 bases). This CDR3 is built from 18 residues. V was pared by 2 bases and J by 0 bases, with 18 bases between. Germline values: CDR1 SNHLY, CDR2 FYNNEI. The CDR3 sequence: CASSETPGTPGSTDTQYF. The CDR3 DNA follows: TGTGCCAGCAGTGAAACCCCTGGGACTCCCGGAAGCACAGATACGCAGTATTTT.

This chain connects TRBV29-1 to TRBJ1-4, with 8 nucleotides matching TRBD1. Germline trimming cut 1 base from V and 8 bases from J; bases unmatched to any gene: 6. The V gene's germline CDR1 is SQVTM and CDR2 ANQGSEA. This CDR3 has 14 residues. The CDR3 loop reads CSVEGQGAEEKLFF. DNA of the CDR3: TGCAGCGTTGAAGGTCAGGGGGCCGAGGAAAAACTGTTTTTT.

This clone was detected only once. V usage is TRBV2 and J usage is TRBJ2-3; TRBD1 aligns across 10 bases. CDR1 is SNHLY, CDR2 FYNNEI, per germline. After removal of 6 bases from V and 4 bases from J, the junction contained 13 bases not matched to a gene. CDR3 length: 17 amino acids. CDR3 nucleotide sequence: TGTGCCAGCAGGGAGTCCCCATCGGGACAGGGGTCAGATACGCAGTATTTT. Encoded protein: CASRESPSGQGSDTQYF.

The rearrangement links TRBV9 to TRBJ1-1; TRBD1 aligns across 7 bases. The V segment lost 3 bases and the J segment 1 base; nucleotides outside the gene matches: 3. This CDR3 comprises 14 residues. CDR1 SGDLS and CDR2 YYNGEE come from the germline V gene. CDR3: CASSGGQRNTEAFF. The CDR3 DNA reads TGTGCCAGCAGCGGGGGACAGAGGAACACTGAAGCTTTCTTT.

The CDR3 spells CASSWGGEYEQYF. The CDR3 nucleotides are TGTGCCAGCAGTTGGGGGGGAGAGTACGAGCAGTACTTC. The rearrangement links TRBV27 to TRBJ2-7; 7 bases are shared with TRBD2. The V gene's germline CDR1 is MNHEY and CDR2 SMNVEV (reference sequence). This CDR3 contains 13 residues. V lost 4 bases, J lost 4 bases, and 4 bases stayed unmatched.